A single sample is the source of the 32 T cell receptor gamma chains below, sequenced in a study of Vδ1+ human thymocytes. Overall study results and limits: Thymic TRG and TRD repertoires appeared highly polyclonal, with Gaussian CDR3 length distributions.

Extracted RNA was reverse transcribed into cDNA. The CDR3 regions were amplified by multiplex PCR from V-gene primers to a constant-region primer. TCRdb re-called the multiplex PCR reads via CATT. Among 8,000 to 9,000 gamma-chain clones listed, 45% to 65% were seen once. Their target antigens are unknown. Source material: Vdelta1+ gamma-delta thymocytes from the thymus. Stated subset: FACS-sorted CD3+ TCRalphabeta- TCRVdelta1+ TCRVdelta2- thymocytes. These receptors originate from a girl under two years old who had congenital heart surgery.

The sample holds a few counts of this clone. This sequence joins TRGV9 and TRGJ1 or TRGJ2. V shed 0 bases, J shed 12 bases, and the junction held 5 bases outside the gene matches. CDR1 and CDR2 from the germline V gene are GITISATS and ISYDGTV (reference sequence). The CDR3 is 11 amino acids. CDR3: CALWEVVGKLF. The CDR3 DNA reads TGTGCCTTGTGGGAGGTGGTTGGGAAACTCTTT.

V and J are TRGV3 and TRGJ1 or TRGJ2. TCRdb gives no J gene; it was assigned here by matching the DNA to germline. The J segment lost 5 bases and the V segment lost 0 bases, leaving 16 bases of the junction unmatched. Germline CDR1 reads VTNTFY; CDR2 reads YDVSTARD (reference sequence). The CDR3 has 17 amino acids. In DNA, the CDR3 is TGTGCCACCTGGGACAGGCATACCCGAGTTGCAAATTATAAGAAACTCTTT. Protein: CATWDRHTRVANYKKLF.

This clone is a singleton in its sample. This sequence joins TRGV8 and TRGJ1 or TRGJ2. No J gene was available from TCRdb, and it was assigned here by a germline match of the DNA. Germline loops: CDR1 VENAVY, CDR2 YDSYNSRV. The V and J ends lost 3 bases and 4 bases, in that order; junction bases with no gene match: 3. This CDR3 is built from 12 residues. The CDR3 here is CATWDQYYKKLF. The CDR3 DNA reads TGTGCCACCTGGGATCAATATTATAAGAAACTCTTT.

Only a few counts were recorded for this clone. The chain carries TRGV8 and TRGJ1 or TRGJ2. CDR1 and CDR2 (germline): VENAVY, YDSYNSRV. The CDR3 runs 14 residues. With 0 bases clipped from V and 4 bases from J, the junction kept 6 bases outside the gene matches. The CDR3 coding sequence is TGTGCCACCTGGGATAGGAACGCGTATTATAAGAAACTCTTT. Translated: CATWDRNAYYKKLF.

In its sample, this clone was seen a few times. Additional DNA sequences in this sample encode the identical CDR3. This chain uses TRGV2 with TRGJ1 or TRGJ2. In the absence of a J gene in TCRdb, the DNA was matched to germline to assign it here. V lost 0 bases and J lost 5; bases outside the gene matches: 7. Germline V lookup: CDR1 EGSNGY, CDR2 YDSYNSKV. The CDR3 length is 14 residues. The CDR3 sequence: CATWDGPGDYKKLF. CDR3 in DNA: TGTGCCACCTGGGACGGGCCAGGGGATTATAAGAAACTCTTT.

Worth noting for this clone: This sample also contains other DNA sequences that code for the same CDR3. V gene TRGV2 combines with J gene TRGJ1 or TRGJ2. No J segment appears in TCRdb, so it was assigned here by matching the sequence to germline. The CDR3 contains 14 residues. V was clipped by 0 bases and J by 3 bases; unmatched bases: 5. Germline V gives CDR1 EGSNGY, CDR2 YDSYNSKV. The CDR3 sequence is CATWDGPLYYKKLF. The CDR3 region has the DNA TGTGCCACCTGGGACGGGCCGCTTTATTATAAGAAACTCTTT.

This clone appeared a single time. The V and J genes are TRGV4 and TRGJ1 or TRGJ2. TCRdb is silent on the J gene; assignment here came from matching the DNA to germline. The CDR3 has 13 amino acids. Trimming at V came to 0 bases and at J to 6 bases, leaving 5 bases not matched to a gene. Germline values: CDR1 EGSTGY, CDR2 YDSYTSSV. As DNA, the CDR3 is TGTGCCACCTGGGATGGGACCGGTTATAAGAAACTCTTT. It encodes CATWDGTGYKKLF.

This clone was counted between two and nine times. This sequence joins TRGV2 and TRGJ1 or TRGJ2. J gave up 1 base and V 0 bases, and 3 bases lay outside the gene matches. Germline assignment: CDR1 EGSNGY and CDR2 YDSYNSKV. The CDR3 is 14 amino acids. The CDR3 coding sequence is TGTGCCACCTGGGACGGGCGCAATTATTATAAGAAACTCTTT. It translates to CATWDGRNYYKKLF.

This clone was picked up a small number of times. The sample has other DNA sequences that encode this CDR3 too. This chain joins TRGV2 and TRGJ1 or TRGJ2. The CDR3 loop spans 11 amino acids. CDR1 is EGSNGY, CDR2 YDSYNSKV, per germline. V lost 1 base, J lost 10 bases, and 4 bases stayed unmatched. The CDR3 region has the DNA TGTGCCACCTGGGACGGACCCAAGAAACTCTTT. This gives the protein CATWDGPKKLF.

The chain combines TRGV5 with TRGJ1 or TRGJ2. TCRdb records no J gene; here it was assigned by comparing the DNA to germline. Per the germline V gene, CDR1 is VINAFY and CDR2 is YDVSNSKD. Trimming took 0 bases from V and 6 from J; bases not matched to a gene: 11. The CDR3 runs 15 residues. The DNA of the CDR3 is TGTGCCACCTGGGACAGGCCCCGGGAAGTTTATAAGAAACTCTTT. It is translated as CATWDRPREVYKKLF.

Note on this clone: Other nucleotide sequences in the sample specify the same CDR3. The chain joins TRGV2 to TRGJ1 or TRGJ2. The J gene, absent from TCRdb, was called here by matching the DNA to germline. V gave up 0 bases and J gave up 10 bases; unmatched junction bases: 3. The CDR3 has 11 residues. Germline values: CDR1 EGSNGY, CDR2 YDSYNSKV. The CDR3 DNA sequence: TGTGCCACCTGGGACGGGCTGAAGAAACTCTTT. Residues: CATWDGLKKLF.

This clone was picked up one time. This chain connects TRGV4 to TRGJ1 or TRGJ2. TCRdb supplies no J gene; here it was assigned by aligning the nucleotide sequence to germline. J lost 3 bases, V lost 1 base, and 3 bases had no gene match. This CDR3 is built from 13 residues. Per the germline V gene, CDR1 is EGSTGY and CDR2 is YDSYTSSV. The CDR3 DNA reads TGTGCCACCTGGGATGGCATTTATTATAAGAAACTCTTT. Amino acid sequence: CATWDGIYYKKLF.

J is TRGJP2 and V is TRGV9. The J gene, left out of TCRdb, was set here by checking the DNA against germline. Germline CDR1 and CDR2: GITISATS and ISYDGTV (reference sequence). Trimming took 4 bases from V and 2 from J; bases not matched to a gene: 10. The CDR3 has 16 residues. The CDR3 loop reads CALWEGVRSSDWIKTF. For the CDR3, the DNA is TGTGCCTTGTGGGAAGGAGTTCGGAGTAGTGATTGGATCAAGACGTTT.

This clone came up a few times. This sequence joins TRGV5 and TRGJ1 or TRGJ2. In the absence of a J gene in TCRdb, the DNA was matched to germline to assign it here. CDR1 and CDR2 from the germline V gene are VINAFY and YDVSNSKD. This CDR3 has 14 amino acids. V gave up 0 bases and J gave up 7 bases; unmatched junction bases: 9. The CDR3 sequence: CATWDRLGEYKKLF. The CDR3 coding sequence is TGTGCCACCTGGGACAGGCTTGGGGAATATAAGAAACTCTTT.

For this clone: The same CDR3 is also encoded by other DNA sequences in this sample. The chain employs TRGV3 and TRGJP2. Trimming removed 0 bases from V and 10 bases from J; junction bases left unmatched: 2. The CDR3 has 12 residues. The germline CDR1 and CDR2 sequences are VTNTFY and YDVSTARD (reference sequence). The CDR3 is CATWDRRWIKTF. The CDR3 DNA reads TGTGCCACCTGGGACAGGCGTTGGATCAAGACGTTT.

To note about this clone: Other nucleotide sequences from this sample produce the same CDR3. The rearrangement joins TRGV3 to TRGJ1 or TRGJ2. TCRdb lists no J gene, so it was determined here by aligning the DNA to germline. The V segment lost 0 bases and the J segment 11 bases; nucleotides outside the gene matches: 4. The length of the CDR3 is 11 residues. CDR1 is VTNTFY and CDR2 is YDVSTARD in the germline V gene (reference sequence). The CDR3 is CATWDRPEKLF. The CDR3 DNA is TGTGCCACCTGGGACAGGCCCGAGAAACTCTTT.

This clone appeared once. Within the sample, other DNA sequences also encode this same CDR3. The chain recombines TRGV3 with TRGJ1 or TRGJ2. No J gene is reported in TCRdb; it was inferred here by comparing the DNA with germline. Germline V lookup: CDR1 VTNTFY, CDR2 YDVSTARD (reference sequence). The V and J ends lost 0 bases and 2 bases, in that order; junction bases with no gene match: 7. CDR3 length: 15 amino acids. CDR3 DNA sequence: TGTGCCACCTGGGACAGGCCCCCGGATTATTATAAGAAACTCTTT. Translation: CATWDRPPDYYKKLF.

V and J are TRGV3 and TRGJP2. TCRdb does not report a J gene; here it was assigned by matching the DNA to germline references. The junction had 7 bases not matched to a gene; V was cut back by 4 bases and J by 5 bases. The CDR3 has 14 amino acids. The germline V gene has CDR1 VTNTFY and CDR2 YDVSTARD (reference sequence). CDR3 DNA: TGTGCCACCTGGGATCTTCTCAGTGATTGGATCAAGACGTTT. Translation gives CATWDLLSDWIKTF.

In regard to this clone: This same CDR3 is encoded by further DNA sequences in the sample. The rearrangement links TRGV9 to TRGJ1 or TRGJ2. No J gene is reported in TCRdb; it was inferred here by comparing the DNA with germline. V lost 0 bases, J lost 6 bases, and 2 bases stayed unmatched. The CDR3 length is 12 residues. Germline V gives CDR1 GITISATS, CDR2 ISYDGTV (reference sequence). The CDR3 DNA reads as TGTGCCTTGTGGGAGGTGATTTATAAGAAACTCTTT. Translating it yields CALWEVIYKKLF.

The chain carries TRGV8 and TRGJ1 or TRGJ2. TCRdb offers no J gene call, so here the DNA was matched to germline to obtain one. Germline CDR1 VENAVY, CDR2 YDSYNSRV. The CDR3 is 13 amino acids. The trim removed 5 bases at V and 6 bases at J, leaving 10 bases unmatched. The CDR3 loop is CATWVRDGYKKLF. In DNA, the CDR3 is TGTGCCACCTGGGTCAGGGATGGTTATAAGAAACTCTTT.

There are a few counts of this clone. This chain links TRGV9 with TRGJ1 or TRGJ2. Here the J gene came from matching the DNA to germline, since TCRdb omits it. Germline CDR1 reads GITISATS; CDR2 reads ISYDGTV (reference sequence). This CDR3 has 14 residues. V lost 0 bases to trimming and J lost 6 bases; unmatched junction nucleotides: 8. The CDR3 here is CALWEVRSCYKKLF. The CDR3 nucleotides read TGTGCCTTGTGGGAGGTGCGAAGTTGTTATAAGAAACTCTTT.

The chain has TRGV4 and TRGJP2. Matching the DNA to germline supplied the J gene, which TCRdb does not give. Germline V gives CDR1 EGSTGY, CDR2 YDSYTSSV. The J segment lost 5 bases and the V segment lost 2 bases, leaving 8 bases of the junction unmatched. The CDR3 covers 15 residues. In nucleotides, the CDR3 is TGTGCCACCTGGGATGCCCTAGGGAGTGATTGGATCAAGACGTTT. Encoded protein: CATWDALGSDWIKTF.

The chain is built from TRGV2 and TRGJP2. TCRdb records no J gene; here it was assigned by comparing the DNA to germline. The germline V gene encodes CDR1 EGSNGY and CDR2 YDSYNSKV. This CDR3 spans 12 amino acids. The junction had 5 bases not matched to a gene; V was cut back by 2 bases and J by 11 bases. CDR3 in amino acids: CATWDEVWIKTF. CDR3 DNA: TGTGCCACCTGGGACGAAGTATGGATCAAGACGTTT.

The sample holds one count of this clone. The V call is TRGV8, the J call TRGJ1 or TRGJ2. The J gene was missing in TCRdb and was found by matching the end of the DNA to germline. The J segment lost 3 bases and the V segment lost 3 bases, leaving 8 bases of the junction unmatched. Germline CDR1 VENAVY, CDR2 YDSYNSRV. The CDR3 covers 14 residues. The CDR3 is CATWDPPCYYKKLF. In DNA form, the CDR3 reads TGTGCCACCTGGGATCCACCCTGTTATTATAAGAAACTCTTT.

The chain has TRGV3 and TRGJP2. No J gene is reported in TCRdb; it was inferred here by comparing the DNA with germline. The length of the CDR3 is 16 residues. In germline, CDR1 is VTNTFY, CDR2 YDVSTARD (reference sequence). V trimming: 3 bases; J trimming: 0 bases; junction bases outside the gene matches: 7. CDR3 sequence reads: CATWDLTYSSDWIKTF. The DNA of the CDR3 is TGTGCCACCTGGGACTTAACATATAGTAGTGATTGGATCAAGACGTTT.

There are a few counts of this clone. J is TRGJ1 or TRGJ2 and V is TRGV3. Germline assignment: CDR1 VTNTFY and CDR2 YDVSTARD (reference sequence). This CDR3 comprises 12 residues. V shed 3 bases, J shed 10 bases, and the junction held 9 bases outside the gene matches. Here the CDR3 reads CATWDEARKKLF. The CDR3 DNA sequence: TGTGCCACCTGGGACGAGGCCCGGAAGAAACTCTTT.

In this sample, this clone turned up a few times. The V and J genes are TRGV3 and TRGJP2. The germline V gene has CDR1 VTNTFY and CDR2 YDVSTARD (reference sequence). This CDR3 contains 16 residues. The V gene end was trimmed by 3 bases and the J gene end by 12 bases; junction bases not matched to a gene: 19. CDR3: CATWDLLTLKDGIKTF. CDR3 in DNA: TGTGCCACCTGGGACCTGCTCACACTCAAAGATGGGATCAAGACGTTT.

This clone was detected only a few times. The V and J genes are TRGV9 and TRGJ1 or TRGJ2. The CDR3 contains 11 residues. J lost 10 bases, V lost 9 bases, and 12 bases had no gene match. The germline V gene encodes CDR1 GITISATS and CDR2 ISYDGTV (reference sequence). The CDR3 DNA follows: TGTGCCTTGGAGGTTTTAGGCAAGAAACTCTTT. This gives the protein CALEVLGKKLF.

The rearrangement joins TRGV3 to TRGJ1 or TRGJ2. The CDR3 is 12 amino acids. Losses at the gene ends were 0 bases for V and 10 bases for J; bases not matched to a gene: 6. Germline values: CDR1 VTNTFY, CDR2 YDVSTARD (reference sequence). Written as DNA, the CDR3 is TGTGCCACCTGGGACAGGATAGCGAAGAAACTCTTT. This gives the protein CATWDRIAKKLF.

About this clone itself: This could be a read error, since a much larger clone is one nucleotide away. The same CDR3 arises from other DNA sequences in this sample as well. The chain joins TRGV4 to TRGJ1 or TRGJ2. The J gene was not available in TCRdb and was assigned here by matching the DNA to germline segments. The germline V gene encodes CDR1 EGSTGY and CDR2 YDSYTSSV. The CDR3 spans 11 residues. Trimming at V came to 4 bases and at J to 6 bases, leaving 3 bases not matched to a gene. CDR3 sequence (DNA): TGTGCCACCTGGGAAGGTTATAAGAAACTCTTT. This sequence encodes CATWEGYKKLF.

A few counts support this clone. Additional DNA sequences in this sample encode the identical CDR3. This chain links TRGV9 with TRGJ1 or TRGJ2. As TCRdb names no J gene, one was assigned here on the basis of a DNA match to germline. Germline CDR1 is GITISATS and CDR2 is ISYDGTV (reference sequence). This CDR3 spans 11 amino acids. V shed 0 bases and J 9 bases; nucleotides not matched to a gene: 2. CDR3 nucleotides: TGTGCCTTGTGGGAGGTGCCTAAGAAACTCTTT. The encoded protein is CALWEVPKKLF.

This chain connects TRGV4 to TRGJ1 or TRGJ2. The J gene, missing from TCRdb, was assigned here through DNA to germline matching. The CDR3 covers 14 residues. With V trimmed by 1 base and J by 0 bases, 3 bases remained unmatched. CDR1 is EGSTGY, CDR2 YDSYTSSV, per germline. CDR3 in DNA: TGTGCCACCTGGGATGGATCGAATTATTATAAGAAACTCTTT. Translated: CATWDGSNYYKKLF.